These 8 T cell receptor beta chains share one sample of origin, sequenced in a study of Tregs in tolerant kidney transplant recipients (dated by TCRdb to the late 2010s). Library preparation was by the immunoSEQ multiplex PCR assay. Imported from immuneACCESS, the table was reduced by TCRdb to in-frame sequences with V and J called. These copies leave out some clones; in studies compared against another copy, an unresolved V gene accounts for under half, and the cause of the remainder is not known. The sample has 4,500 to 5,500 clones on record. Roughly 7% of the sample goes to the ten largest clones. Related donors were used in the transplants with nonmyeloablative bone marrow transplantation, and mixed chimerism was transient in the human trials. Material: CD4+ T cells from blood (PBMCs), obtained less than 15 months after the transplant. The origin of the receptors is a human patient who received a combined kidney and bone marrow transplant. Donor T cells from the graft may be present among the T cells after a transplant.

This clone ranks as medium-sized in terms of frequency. CDR3 DNA (partial): TGCGCCAGCAGCCCGAGGACAGGCCCGGGAACTGAA. Encoded protein: CASSPRTGPGTE. The whole CDR3 sequence is CASSPRTGPGTEAFF. The V and J genes are TRBV5-1 and TRBJ1-1, with 7 positions matching TRBD1. The read ends 3 residues before the CDR3 terminus; that terminus is restored from the germline J gene. From germline, CDR1 is SGHRS and CDR2 YFSETQ. This CDR3 is built from 15 residues. J gave up 5 bases and V 4 bases, and 11 bases lay outside the gene matches.

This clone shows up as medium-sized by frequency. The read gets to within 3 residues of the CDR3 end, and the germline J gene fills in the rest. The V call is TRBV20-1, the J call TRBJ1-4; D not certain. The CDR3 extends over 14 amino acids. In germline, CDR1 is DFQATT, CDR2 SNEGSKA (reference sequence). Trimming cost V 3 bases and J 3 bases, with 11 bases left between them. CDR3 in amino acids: CSASLGWANEKLFF. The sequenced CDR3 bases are TGCAGTGCTAGTCTGGGCTGGGCTAATGAAAAA.

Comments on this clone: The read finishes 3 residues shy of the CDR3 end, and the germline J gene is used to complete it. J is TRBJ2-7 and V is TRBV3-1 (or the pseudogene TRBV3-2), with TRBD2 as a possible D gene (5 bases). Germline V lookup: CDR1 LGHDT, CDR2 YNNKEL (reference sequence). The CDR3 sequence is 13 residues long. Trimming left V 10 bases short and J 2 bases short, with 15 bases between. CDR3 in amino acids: CATSAGTTYEQYF. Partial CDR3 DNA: TGTGCCACTTCCGCGGGCACAACCTACGAG.

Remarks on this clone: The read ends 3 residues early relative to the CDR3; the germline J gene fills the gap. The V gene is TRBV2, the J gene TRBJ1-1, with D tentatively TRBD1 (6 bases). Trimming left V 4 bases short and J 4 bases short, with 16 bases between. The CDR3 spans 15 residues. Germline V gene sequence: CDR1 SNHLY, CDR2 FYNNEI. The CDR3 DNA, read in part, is TGTGCCAGCAGTGTTTACAGGGCCCGGGTCACTGAA. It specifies CASSVYRARVTE. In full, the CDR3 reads CASSVYRARVTEAFF.

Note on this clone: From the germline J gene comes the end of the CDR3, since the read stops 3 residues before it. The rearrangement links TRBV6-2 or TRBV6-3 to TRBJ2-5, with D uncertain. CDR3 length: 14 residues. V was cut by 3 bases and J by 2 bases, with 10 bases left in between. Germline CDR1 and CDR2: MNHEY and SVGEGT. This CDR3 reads CASSYPDSQETQYF. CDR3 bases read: TGTGCCAGCAGTTATCCAGATTCTCAAGAGACC.

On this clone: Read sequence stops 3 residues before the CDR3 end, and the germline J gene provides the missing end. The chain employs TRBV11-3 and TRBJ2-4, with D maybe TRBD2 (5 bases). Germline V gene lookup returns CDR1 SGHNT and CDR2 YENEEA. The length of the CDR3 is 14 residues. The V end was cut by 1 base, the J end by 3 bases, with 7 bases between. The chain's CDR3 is CASSLGGYKNIQYF. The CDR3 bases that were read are TGTGCCAGCAGCTTAGGCGGGTACAAAAACATT.

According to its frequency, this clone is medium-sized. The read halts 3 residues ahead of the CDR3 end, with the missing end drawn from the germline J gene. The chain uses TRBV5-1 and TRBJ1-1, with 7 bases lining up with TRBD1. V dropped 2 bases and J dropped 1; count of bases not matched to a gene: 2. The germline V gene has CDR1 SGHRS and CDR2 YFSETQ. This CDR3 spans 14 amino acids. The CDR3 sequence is CASSLQGQNTEAFF. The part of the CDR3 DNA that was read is TGCGCCAGCAGCTTACAGGGGCAGAACACTGAA.

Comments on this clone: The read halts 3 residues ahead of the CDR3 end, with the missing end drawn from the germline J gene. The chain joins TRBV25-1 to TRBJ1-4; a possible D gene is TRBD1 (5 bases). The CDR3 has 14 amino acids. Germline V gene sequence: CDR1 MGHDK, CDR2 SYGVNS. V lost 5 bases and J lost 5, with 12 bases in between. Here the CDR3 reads CASSRTGLNEKLFF. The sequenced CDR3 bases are TGTGCCAGCAGTCGGACGGGACTAAATGAAAAA.